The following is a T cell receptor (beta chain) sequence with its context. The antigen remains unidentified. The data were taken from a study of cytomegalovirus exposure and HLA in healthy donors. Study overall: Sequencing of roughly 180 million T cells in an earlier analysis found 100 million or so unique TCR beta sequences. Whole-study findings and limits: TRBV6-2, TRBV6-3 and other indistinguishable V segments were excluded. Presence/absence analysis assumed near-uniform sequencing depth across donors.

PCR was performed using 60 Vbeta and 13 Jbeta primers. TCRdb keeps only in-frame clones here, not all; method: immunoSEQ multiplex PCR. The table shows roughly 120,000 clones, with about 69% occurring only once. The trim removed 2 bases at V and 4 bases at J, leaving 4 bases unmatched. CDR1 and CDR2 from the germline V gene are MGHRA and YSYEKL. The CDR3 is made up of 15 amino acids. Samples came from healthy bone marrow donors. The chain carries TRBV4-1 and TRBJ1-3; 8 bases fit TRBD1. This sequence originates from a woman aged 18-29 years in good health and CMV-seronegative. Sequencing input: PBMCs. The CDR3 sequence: CASSQNRGAGNTIYF. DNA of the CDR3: TGCGCCAGCAGCCAAAACAGGGGGGCGGGAAACACCATATATTTT.